This TCR beta chain was found in a study of blood T cell repertoires in COVID-19. Study-level background: The United States, Italy and Spain were the sources of the acute and convalescent COVID-19 samples. Sample material is recorded as cDNA or gDNA derived from T cells, B-cell-depleted T cells, or PBMCs.

Authors' methods: Nucleated cell number was recorded as an estimate derived from reference gene primer amplification. Sequencing used immunoSEQ multiplex PCR; TCRdb keeps in-frame clones, though not all of them. The V and J calls and clone size come from that table; D and trimming were worked out from the DNA. The table has roughly 90,000 clones, around 87% seen once. Trimming left V 7 bases short and J 9 bases short, with 12 bases between. Germline V gene sequence: CDR1 MNHEY, CDR2 SVGAGI. The CDR3 has 11 residues. The receptor's source is a middle-aged man with acute or convalescent COVID-19. V and J are TRBV6-5 and TRBJ1-1; D perhaps matches TRBD1 (6 bases). The sequencing sample was made of peripheral blood. CDR3 loop: CASTYRGKAFF. The DNA of the CDR3 is TGTGCCAGCACCTATAGGGGGAAAGCTTTCTTT.